The clone carrying this TCR beta chain was counted ten times or more. Its antigen remains unidentified. This entry comes from a study of early T cells in non-severe SARS-CoV-2 infection. Looking at the study overall: The sequenced material was bulk RNA from unsorted whole blood, and its chains were unpaired. General study results and limits: Comparison of clonotypes with VDJdb favored anti-spike CD8 responses while missing private and CD4 specificities.

Trimming at V came to 1 base and at J to 1 base, leaving 9 bases not matched to a gene. Germline V gene data show CDR1 as MGHRA and CDR2 as YSYEKL. The CDR3 loop spans 17 amino acids. Unique molecular identifiers were affixed to single, distinct cDNA molecules. TCRdb called the 5' RACE reads again in MiXCR, with one record for every CDR3 protein. The sample consists of under 70,000 distinct CDR3 sequences, approximately 10% of them appearing once. Sequenced material: whole blood. The chain combines TRBV4-1 with TRBJ2-7, with 8 bases that match TRBD2. The clonotype comes from an adult who was a healthcare worker with PCR-confirmed SARS-CoV-2 infection or an uninfected control (not recorded which). The CDR3 loop reads CASSQGVSGGGSYEQYF. The CDR3 DNA is TGCGCCAGCAGCCAAGGGGTCAGCGGCGGGGGGTCCTACGAGCAGTACTTC.